This is a list of T cell receptor beta chains from one sample in a study of blood T cell repertoires in COVID-19. Clones were read by immunoSEQ multiplex PCR, and TCRdb kept only the in-frame ones, dropping some. Of approximately 130,000 clones in the sample, around 82% were seen once. The material sequenced was peripheral blood. All receptors come from an elderly man with active or convalescent COVID-19. The CDR3 runs from the conserved cysteine through the conserved F or W. Fields, in order: J gene, V gene, D gene, CDR3 protein. The D gene is left open where the match is weak.

TRBJ2-1 | TRBV4-1 | . | CASSRTPDSDEQFF
TRBJ2-5 | TRBV3-1/TRBV3-2 | TRBD1 | CASSHVPGQGGGETQYF
TRBJ1-4 | TRBV18 | TRBD1 | CASSPSQGVFEKLFF
TRBJ2-2 | TRBV6-5 | TRBD1 | CASSWNRGVGELFF
TRBJ2-1 | TRBV7-2 | . | CASSPLRSSYNEQFF
TRBJ1-4 | TRBV4-3 | . | CASSPSFGGDEKLFF
TRBJ1-2 | TRBV19 | . | CASSIYRSYGYTF
TRBJ2-3 | TRBV7-2 | TRBD2 | CASSSGLAGAGDTQYF
TRBJ2-6 | TRBV21-1 | . | CASSKNPGQLSSGANVLTF
TRBJ2-2 | TRBV2 | . | CASMPRPKPGHYNTGELFF
TRBJ2-5 | TRBV7-2 | . | CASSSYGGAKETQYF
TRBJ2-7 | TRBV28 | . | CASLSWAGNEQYF
TRBJ2-6 | TRBV4-1 | . | CASSPADFESSGANVLTF
TRBJ1-3 | TRBV7-2 | TRBD1 | CASSLEATGGTNTIYF
TRBJ2-2 | TRBV14 | TRBD2 | CASSQEIASGTGELFF
TRBJ1-3 | TRBV6-1 | . | CASSSQGFGNTIYF
TRBJ1-2 | TRBV11-2 | . | CASRYPYGQDYGYTF
TRBJ2-2 | TRBV30 | TRBD1 | CAWSPSPGQGAGELFF
TRBJ1-2 | TRBV6-5 | TRBD1 | CASRRTGLNYGYTF
TRBJ1-1 | TRBV6-5 | TRBD1 | CASRPTGVGTEAFF
TRBJ1-1 | TRBV2 | . | CASTERGVEAFF
TRBJ2-7 | TRBV27 | TRBD2 | CASSHTSGGETEQYF
TRBJ1-1 | TRBV6-5 | TRBD1 | CASHTRQGLTEAFF
TRBJ1-5 | TRBV19 | TRBD1 | CASKGTGGNSNQPQHF
TRBJ1-3 | TRBV18 | . | CATSNGQQSGNTIYF
TRBJ1-4 | TRBV24-1 | TRBD1 | CATSDSSTGFDNEKLFF
TRBJ2-2 | TRBV27 | . | CASRFRGNTGELFF